The 2 T cell receptor beta chains reported below all come from one sample, sequenced in a study of blood T cells in healthy people across ages. A second about 6 to 12 cycle PCR used barcoded and J-beta primers. TCRdb re-analysed the 5' RACE reads in MiXCR, keeping a single row per CDR3 protein. The sample lists hundreds of thousands of distinct CDR3 sequences, roughly a quarter occurring once. These data were also filed under a second study, of T cells of mothers and their children.

The specimen sequenced was blood. The source is a boy younger than 10 in good health.

The table lists this clonotype with a few counts. The chain has TRBV11-2 and TRBJ2-2, with no clear D. The germline V gene has CDR1 SGHAT and CDR2 FQNNGV. Deletions cut 8 bases from V and 1 base from J, with 11 bases between. CDR3 length equals 14 residues. This CDR3 is CASRDMKNTGELFF. CDR3 nucleotide sequence: TGTGCCAGCCGCGACATGAAGAACACCGGGGAGCTGTTTTTT. Filled out from reference TRBV11-2 and TRBJ2-2, the complete variable domain reads EAGVAQSPRYKIIEKRQSVAFWCNPISGHATLYWYQQILGQGPKLLIQFQNNGVVDDSQLPKDRFSAERLKGVDSTLKIQPAKLEDSAVYLCASRDMKNTGELFFGEGSRLTVL.

The chain joins TRBV3-1 to TRBJ2-5, with 7 bases lining up with TRBD2. The J call may be wrong; the DNA end is better matched by TRBJ2-1. This CDR3 contains 15 residues. CDR1 and CDR2 (germline): LGHDT, YNNKEL (reference sequence). In DNA form, the CDR3 reads TGTGCCAGCAGCCAACCCGGGGAGGGATACAATGAGCAGTTCTTC. This translates into CASSQPGEGYNEQFF.